The rows below give T cell receptor beta chains drawn from one sample of a study of blood T cell repertoires in COVID-19. Sequencing was performed with immunoSEQ multiplex PCR; in TCRdb, only in-frame clones are kept and a portion is missing. The data show 190,000 or so clones, approximately 85% seen once. Sequencing was carried out using PBMCs or T cells enriched from blood (not recorded which). The receptors derive from a man aged 35-49 years who had recovered from COVID-19. CDR3s include the opening cysteine and the closing phenylalanine or tryptophan. D genes are given only for firm matches. Only some rows state a clone size, as once, few, many or a class for expanded clones.

TRBJ2-5,13,.,.,TRBV10-3,CAISGVQQETQYF,TGTGCCATCAGTGGAGTACAGCAAGAGACCCAGTACTTC
TRBJ1-3,16,few,TRBD1,TRBV24-1,CATSRDRDNSGNTIYF,TGTGCCACCAGCCGGGACAGGGACAACTCTGGAAACACCATATATTTT
TRBJ2-7,14,.,.,TRBV19,CASSQSPGSGEQYF,TGTGCCAGTAGTCAGTCCCCAGGGTCAGGCGAGCAGTACTTC
TRBJ2-1,12,.,TRBD1,TRBV19,CASSPRQGEQFF,TGTGCCAGTAGCCCACGACAGGGGGAGCAGTTCTTC
TRBJ1-4,16,.,.,TRBV6-4,CASGNPRVGANEKLFF,TGTGCCAGCGGGAACCCCAGGGTAGGGGCTAATGAAAAACTGTTTTTT
TRBJ2-7,15,.,.,TRBV5-8,CASSFSASVAYEQYF,TGTGCCAGCAGCTTTTCGGCTAGCGTGGCCTACGAGCAGTACTTC
TRBJ2-5,16,.,TRBD2,TRBV5-1,CASSLTVAGTQETQYF,TGCGCCAGCAGCTTAACTGTAGCGGGAACCCAAGAGACCCAGTACTTC
TRBJ1-5,15,.,TRBD1,TRBV9,CASSPGTGINQPQHF,TGTGCCAGCAGCCCCGGGACAGGGATTAATCAGCCCCAGCATTTT
TRBJ2-5,14,.,.,TRBV5-4,CASTPDRNQETQYF,TGTGCCAGCACACCCGACAGGAATCAAGAGACCCAGTACTTC
TRBJ1-1,13,.,.,TRBV28,CASRPTVNTEAFF,TGTGCCAGCAGGCCTACAGTGAACACTGAAGCTTTCTTT
TRBJ1-6,15,.,.,TRBV5-4,CASSLEGRRDSPLHF,TGTGCCAGCAGCTTGGAGGGGCGTAGGGATTCACCCCTCCACTTT
TRBJ1-1,13,.,TRBD1,TRBV7-2,CASSPGTGPSAFF,TGTGCCAGCAGCCCAGGGACAGGCCCGTCAGCTTTCTTT
TRBJ2-2,15,.,TRBD1,TRBV5-1,CASSLGGHNTGELFF,TGCGCCAGCAGCTTAGGGGGCCATAACACCGGGGAGCTGTTTTTT
TRBJ2-7,14,once,.,TRBV7-2,CASSITLSSYEQYF,TGTGCCAGCAGCATCACCCTTAGCTCCTACGAGCAGTACTTC
TRBJ2-1,15,.,TRBD2,TRBV18,CASSPQAGGSDEQFF,TGTGCCAGCTCACCACAGGCGGGGGGCTCCGATGAGCAGTTCTTC
TRBJ2-1,17,.,TRBD2,TRBV4-2,CASSQAGLAGVINEQFF,TGTGCCAGCAGCCAAGCTGGACTAGCGGGAGTAATAAATGAGCAGTTCTTC
TRBJ2-1,13,.,TRBD2,TRBV7-9,CASSLPGGVEQFF,TGTGCCAGCAGCTTACCGGGAGGAGTTGAGCAGTTCTTC
TRBJ2-3,15,.,TRBD2,TRBV2,CASSAKRGPTDTQYF,TGTGCCAGCAGTGCAAAGCGGGGACCCACAGATACGCAGTATTTT
TRBJ1-2,14,.,TRBD1,TRBV19,CASRSGTGNYGYTF,TGTGCCAGTAGATCGGGGACAGGGAACTATGGCTACACCTTC
TRBJ2-1,15,.,.,TRBV30,CAWAARAGAYNEQFF,TGTGCCTGGGCTGCGCGTGCGGGGGCTTACAATGAGCAGTTCTTC
TRBJ2-5,13,.,.,TRBV5-4,CASSLAYQETQYF,TGTGCCAGCAGCCTAGCCTACCAAGAGACCCAGTACTTC
TRBJ1-1,16,.,.,TRBV28,CASSPGGVLVNTEAFF,TGTGCCAGCAGTCCTGGGGGGGTTTTAGTGAACACTGAAGCTTTCTTT
TRBJ1-5,13,.,.,TRBV12-3/TRBV12-4,CASSPTGTGFRHF,TGTGCCAGCAGTCCTACAGGGACGGGTTTCAGGCATTTT
TRBJ1-1,16,.,.,TRBV5-1,CASSLTAAPRDTEAFF,TGCGCCAGCAGCTTGACGGCGGCGCCCAGGGACACTGAAGCTTTCTTT
TRBJ1-6,16,.,.,TRBV3-1/TRBV3-2,CASSQGAGRDNSPLHF,TGTGCCAGCAGCCAAGGGGCAGGGCGCGATAATTCACCCCTCCACTTT
TRBJ2-3,16,.,TRBD1,TRBV16,CASSRGLGTGQDTQYF,TGTGCCAGCAGCCGGGGACTTGGGACAGGCCAAGATACGCAGTATTTT
TRBJ2-1,16,.,TRBD2,TRBV19,CASSSLAGSSYNEQFF,TGTGCCAGTAGTTCACTAGCGGGTAGCTCCTACAATGAGCAGTTCTTC
TRBJ1-5,19,.,TRBD1,TRBV5-6,CASSMMTGVLFGSNQPQHF,TGTGCCAGCAGTATGATGACAGGGGTACTTTTCGGAAGCAATCAGCCCCAGCATTTT
TRBJ2-7,16,.,.,TRBV28,CASSSPPELLTYEQYF,TGTGCCAGCAGTAGCCCCCCCGAGCTACTAACCTACGAGCAGTACTTC
TRBJ1-1,14,few,.,TRBV25-1,CASSEGGSYTEAFF,TGTGCCAGCAGTGAAGGGGGGTCGTACACTGAAGCTTTCTTT
TRBJ1-5,14,once,.,TRBV28,CASSSPWGHQPQHF,TGTGCCAGCAGTTCCCCCTGGGGCCATCAGCCCCAGCATTTT
TRBJ1-6,14,once,.,TRBV7-9,CASSLDRRLSPLHF,TGTGCCAGCAGCTTAGATCGGCGGTTGTCACCCCTCCACTTT
TRBJ2-3,18,.,TRBD2,TRBV13,CASSLNAGGPRGTDTQYF,TGTGCCAGCAGCTTAAATGCGGGAGGGCCACGGGGTACAGATACGCAGTATTTT
TRBJ2-2,15,.,.,TRBV7-9,CASFLGDTNTGELFF,TGTGCCAGCTTCTTAGGGGACACGAACACCGGGGAGCTGTTTTTT
TRBJ1-2,16,.,TRBD1,TRBV10-3,CAISTGQVGKHYGYTF,TGTGCCATCAGTACTGGACAGGTTGGCAAACATTATGGCTACACCTTC
TRBJ1-3,13,once,.,TRBV3-1/TRBV3-2,CASSPSAGNTIYF,TGTGCCAGCAGCCCTTCGGCTGGAAACACCATATATTTT
TRBJ1-2,13,.,.,TRBV7-6,CASSLAIGEGYTF,TGTGCCAGCAGCTTAGCTATCGGGGAAGGCTACACCTTC
TRBJ2-1,15,.,TRBD1,TRBV19,CASSAWTGDYNEQFF,TGTGCCAGTAGCGCCTGGACAGGGGACTACAATGAGCAGTTCTTC
TRBJ2-3,13,.,.,TRBV5-1,CASRGGDTDTQYF,TGCGCCAGCAGAGGGGGAGACACAGATACGCAGTATTTT
TRBJ1-5,17,once,.,TRBV27,CASSLSSGFGPNQPQHF,TGTGCCAGCAGTTTATCGTCGGGGTTCGGGCCCAATCAGCCCCAGCATTTT
TRBJ1-2,11,few,TRBD1,TRBV27,CAIPGQGGYTF,TGTGCCATCCCGGGACAGGGTGGCTACACCTTC
TRBJ1-2,14,.,TRBD1,TRBV27,CASRMDRPDYGYTF,TGTGCCAGCAGAATGGACAGGCCCGACTATGGCTACACCTTC
TRBJ2-1,14,.,TRBD2,TRBV6-1,CASSDGSGSNEQFF,TGTGCCAGCAGTGACGGGAGCGGGAGCAATGAGCAGTTCTTC
TRBJ2-1,13,.,.,TRBV12-5,CASGLTRTGEQFF,TGTGCTAGTGGTTTGACCCGTACAGGTGAGCAGTTCTTC
TRBJ1-2,13,.,.,TRBV9,CASSAQEGSGYTF,TGTGCCAGCAGCGCCCAGGAGGGGAGTGGCTACACCTTC
TRBJ2-1,11,once,.,TRBV3-1/TRBV3-2,CASSVGAEQFF,TGTGCCAGCAGTGTAGGAGCTGAGCAGTTCTTC
TRBJ2-7,15,.,TRBD1,TRBV28,CASSSQGANVYEQYF,TGTGCCAGCAGTTCACAGGGGGCGAATGTCTACGAGCAGTACTTC
TRBJ2-1,16,.,TRBD2,TRBV5-1,CASSLDGSGSYNEQFF,TGCGCCAGCAGCTTGGACGGTAGCGGGAGCTACAATGAGCAGTTCTTC
TRBJ1-1,15,.,TRBD1,TRBV7-3,CASSFGTALNTEAFF,TGTGCCAGCAGCTTTGGGACAGCTTTGAACACTGAAGCTTTCTTT
TRBJ1-6,17,few,.,TRBV4-1,CASSQKGIGEGNSPLHF,TGCGCCAGCAGCCAGAAAGGGATAGGGGAGGGAAATTCACCCCTCCACTTT